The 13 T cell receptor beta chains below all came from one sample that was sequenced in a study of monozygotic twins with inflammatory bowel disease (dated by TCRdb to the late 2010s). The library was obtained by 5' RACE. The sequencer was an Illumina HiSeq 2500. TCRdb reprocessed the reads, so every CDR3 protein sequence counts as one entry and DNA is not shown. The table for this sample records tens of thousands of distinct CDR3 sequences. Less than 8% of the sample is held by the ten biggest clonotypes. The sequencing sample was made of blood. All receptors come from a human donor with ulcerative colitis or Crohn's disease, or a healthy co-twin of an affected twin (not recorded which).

CDR3 in amino acids: CASSYRGMHEQYF. The V call is TRBV5-8, the J call TRBJ2-7; TCRdb's D gene call, TRBD1, goes unchecked for lack of DNA. This CDR3 region has 13 residues. Germline lookup yields CDR1 SGHTS and CDR2 YDEGEE.

The CDR3 reads CASSPNAGQPQHF. The genes are TRBV7-9 and TRBJ1-5. The CDR3 has 13 amino acids. Per germline, CDR1 SEHNR and CDR2 FQNEAQ (reference sequence).

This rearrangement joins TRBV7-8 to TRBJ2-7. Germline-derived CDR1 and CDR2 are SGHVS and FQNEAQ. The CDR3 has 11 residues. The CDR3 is CASSRDYEQYF.

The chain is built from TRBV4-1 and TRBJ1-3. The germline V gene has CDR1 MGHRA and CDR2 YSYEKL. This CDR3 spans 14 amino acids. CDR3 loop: CASSQEGPGNTIYF.

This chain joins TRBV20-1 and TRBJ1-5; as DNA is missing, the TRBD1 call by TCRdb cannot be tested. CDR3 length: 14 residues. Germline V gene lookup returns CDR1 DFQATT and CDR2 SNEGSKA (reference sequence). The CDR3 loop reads CSARRGATNQPQHF.

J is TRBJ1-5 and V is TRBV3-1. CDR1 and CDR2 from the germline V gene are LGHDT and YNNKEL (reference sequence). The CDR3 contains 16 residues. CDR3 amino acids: CASSQGGHHGNQPQHF.

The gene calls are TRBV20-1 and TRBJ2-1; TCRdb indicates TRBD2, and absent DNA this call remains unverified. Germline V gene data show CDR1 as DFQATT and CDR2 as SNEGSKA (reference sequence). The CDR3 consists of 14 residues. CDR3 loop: CSASPSGGKGEQFF.

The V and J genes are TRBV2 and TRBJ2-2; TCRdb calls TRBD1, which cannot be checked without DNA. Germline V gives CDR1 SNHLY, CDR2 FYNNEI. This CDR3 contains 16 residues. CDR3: CASSWTGTGNTGELFF.

This CDR3 is CASSLGRYMNTEAFF. J is TRBJ1-1 and V is TRBV5-4. Germline V CDR1 and CDR2: SGHNT, YYREEE (reference sequence). This CDR3 comprises 15 residues.

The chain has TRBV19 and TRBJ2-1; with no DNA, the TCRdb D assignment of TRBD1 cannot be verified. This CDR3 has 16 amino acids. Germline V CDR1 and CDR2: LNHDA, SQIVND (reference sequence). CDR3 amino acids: CASSIGGRGLWNEQFF.

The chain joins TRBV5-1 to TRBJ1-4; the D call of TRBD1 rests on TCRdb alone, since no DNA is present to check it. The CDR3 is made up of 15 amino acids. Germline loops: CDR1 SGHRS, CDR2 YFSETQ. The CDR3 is CASSASGTANEKLFF.

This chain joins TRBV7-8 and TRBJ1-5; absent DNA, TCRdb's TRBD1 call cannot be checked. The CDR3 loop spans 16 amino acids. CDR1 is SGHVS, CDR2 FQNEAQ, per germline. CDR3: CASSPGQGADYQPQHF.

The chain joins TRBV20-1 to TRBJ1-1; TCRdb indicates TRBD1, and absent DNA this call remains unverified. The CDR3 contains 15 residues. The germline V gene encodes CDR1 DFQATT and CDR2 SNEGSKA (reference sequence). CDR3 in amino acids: CSEKSIRQGTIEAFF.